This T cell receptor beta chain stems from a study of CD8 T cells in ankylosing spondylitis. Findings of the study overall: Among TCR beta sequences, a motif of under 10 highly homologous variants appeared characteristic of ankylosing spondylitis blood. Reportedly, significant enrichment of disease-linked clones occurred in matched ankylosing spondylitis synovial fluid.

This clonotype showed up just a few times. What it binds is unknown. Making the TCR beta libraries involved quantitative 5'-RACE with molecular barcodes. Each CDR3 protein is one row after TCRdb ran MiXCR on the 5' RACE reads. The sample lists some 8,600 distinct CDR3 sequences; about 3.9% were seen once. J was trimmed by 3 bases and V by 5 bases; bases with no gene match: 8. The CDR3 sequence is 15 residues long. Germline CDR1 SGDLS, CDR2 YYNGEE. The receptor's source is a female donor with ankylosing spondylitis or in good health (not recorded which). Sequencing was done on a sample of blood, either unsorted or a sorted T cell fraction (not recorded which). The chain employs TRBV9 and TRBJ2-3; 8 nucleotides match TRBD2. This chain's CDR3 is CASSGQRGRTDTQYF. DNA of the CDR3: TGTGCCAGCAGTGGCCAGCGGGGGCGGACAGATACGCAGTATTTT.